This T cell receptor beta chain was retrieved from a study of blood T cell repertoires in COVID-19. Germline-derived CDR1 and CDR2 are SGHAT and FQNNGV. V lost 5 bases and J lost 0; bases outside the gene matches: 8. This CDR3 contains 16 residues. Per the original methods: Amplification with reference gene primers provided the estimates of nucleated cell counts. Sequencing used immunoSEQ multiplex PCR; TCRdb keeps in-frame clones, though not all of them. V, J and clone size reflect that table, while D and trimming were determined from the DNA. The sample has under 300,000 clones; roughly 82% are singletons. This clone was counted once.

The sequenced sample was peripheral blood. This TCR was sampled from a woman aged 40 to 55 who had recovered from COVID-19. The rearrangement uses TRBV11-2 and TRBJ2-3; 7 nucleotides match TRBD1. The DNA for the CDR3 is TGTGCCAGCAGCCTGTCGGGACAGCCTAGCACAGATACGCAGTATTTT. Translating it yields CASSLSGQPSTDTQYF.